These T cell receptor beta chains were read from a single sample in a study of blood T cells in healthy people across ages. A single record per CDR3 protein comes from TCRdb applying MiXCR to the 5' RACE reads. The table has roughly 2 million distinct CDR3 sequences, around half seen once; the top ten hold less than 2.5%. The specimen sequenced was blood. The origin of the receptors is a woman in her thirties or forties in good health. The CDR3 runs from the conserved cysteine through the conserved F or W. D genes are given only for firm matches. Only part of the rows carry a size: once, few, many, or a class if the clone is expanded.

size	D	J	V	DNA	CDR3
NA	TRBD1	TRBJ2-6	TRBV5-4	TGTGCCAGCATCTACGACAGGGGGGATGGGGCCAACGTCCTGACTTTC	CASIYDRGDGANVLTF
few	NA	TRBJ2-3	TRBV7-9	TGTGCCAGCAGCCCCGTGGCATTGGGTACGCAGTATTTT	CASSPVALGTQYF
many	NA	TRBJ1-5	TRBV12-3/TRBV12-4	TGTGCCAGCAGCTTGGGGAATCAGCCCCAGCATTTT	CASSLGNQPQHF
few	NA	TRBJ1-5	TRBV15	TGTGCCACCAGCCGGGGGGCAGGTAGCAATCAGCCCCAGCATTTT	CATSRGAGSNQPQHF
NA	NA	TRBJ2-5	TRBV7-3	TGTGCCAGCAGCCAAACGGCGGGTGAGCAGTACTTC	CASSQTAGEQYF
NA	NA	TRBJ1-6	TRBV19	TGTGCCAGTACCCCAAAATGGCGGGACGTTTCAGCCCTCCACTTT	CASTPKWRDVSALHF
NA	NA	TRBJ2-3	TRBV29-1	TGCAGCGGGAATACCGGGCGATCAACAGATACGCAGTATTTT	CSGNTGRSTDTQYF
NA	TRBD1	TRBJ2-1	TRBV11-1	TGTGCCGGCAGCTCGCTAGGGGGCCACTCCTACAATGAGCAGTTCTTC	CAGSSLGGHSYNEQFF
once	NA	TRBJ2-2	TRBV29-1	TGCAGCGTTGAAGAAGGGCATCTCACCGGGGAGCTGTTTTTT	CSVEEGHLTGELFF
few	NA	TRBJ2-1	TRBV7-2	TGTGCCAGCAGCTTAGACAGTGGGATTAGATACAATGAGCAGTTCTTC	CASSLDSGIRYNEQFF
few	NA	TRBJ1-5	TRBV6-2/TRBV6-3	TGTGCCAGCAGTGGGACGCTTAGCAATCAGCCCCAGCATTTT	CASSGTLSNQPQHF